A selection of T cell receptor beta chains follows, all from one sample in a study of T cell changes during pregnancy in multiple sclerosis. Some clones are missing from TCRdb's copy, which holds only in-frame ones; the method was immunoSEQ multiplex PCR. The repertoire holds 70,000 to 90,000 clones, approximately 91% seen once, with 3% to 4.5% in the top ten. The sequencing here drew on PBMCs, taken in the first trimester of pregnancy. The receptors here all came from a female donor in good health, serving as a control in a pregnancy study. Some clones in this sample may be carry-over from other donors' samples. Both conserved end residues are part of each CDR3.

v_call cdr3_aa
TRBV30 CAWSPTGVRGTIYF
TRBV4-1 CASSRRGITDTQYF
TRBV6-1 CASNRAGSPLHF
TRBV19 CASSIGQSYEQYF
TRBV19 CASSTGLADTQYF
TRBV6-1 CASRRTNTGELFF
TRBV30 CAWSAKGQGLSEQFF
TRBV6-1 CASSDESRSRPLHF
TRBV5-4 CASRIAGGRETQYF
TRBV9 CASRKRRGPYEQYF
TRBV4-3 CASSPTRSYEQYF
TRBV5-4 CASSLGLAGASSYEQYF
TRBV7-2 CASSLRQSTDTQYF
TRBV5-1 CASSITGTGGWTNTEAFF
TRBV7-8 CASSPGLTTDTQYF
TRBV7-9 CASSFSGGPYSNTGELFF
TRBV4-1 CASSQVGLDIYNEQFF
TRBV23-1 CASSRMVGGGTDTQYF
TRBV21-1 CASSFLAGSSYNEQFF
TRBV7-9 CASSLWDRGANSGNTIYF
TRBV28 CASSHDRSGANVLTF
TRBV5-1 CASSLNPGAFYNEQFF
TRBV10-2 CASSESGAGPNEQYF
TRBV5-1 CASSPGRGDTEAFF
TRBV20-1 CSVAKETQYF
TRBV7-9 CASSFPPGQQETQYF
TRBV5-6 CASSPLGQRTDTQYF
TRBV19 CASSSLDNYNEQFF
TRBV13 CASSFGLAGDEQYF
TRBV5-5 CASSPRMTVLMNTEAFF
TRBV6-5 CASSSISGSFSYEQYF
TRBV2 CASSLAGNNEQFF
TRBV4-2 CASSQELRGISNTEAFF
TRBV6-5 CASRLDRGWDEQFF
TRBV4-2 CASSQEEQLGAIDEQFF
TRBV19 CASSPRDGELFF
TRBV28 CASSQWDSSGNTIYF
TRBV4-1 CASSQSQGQAWETQYF
TRBV11-2 CASSLDHGAQYF
TRBV5-1 CASSRTGPSYEQYF
TRBV27 CASSSGDGYTF
TRBV6-6 CASSRNPSGRAFEQFF